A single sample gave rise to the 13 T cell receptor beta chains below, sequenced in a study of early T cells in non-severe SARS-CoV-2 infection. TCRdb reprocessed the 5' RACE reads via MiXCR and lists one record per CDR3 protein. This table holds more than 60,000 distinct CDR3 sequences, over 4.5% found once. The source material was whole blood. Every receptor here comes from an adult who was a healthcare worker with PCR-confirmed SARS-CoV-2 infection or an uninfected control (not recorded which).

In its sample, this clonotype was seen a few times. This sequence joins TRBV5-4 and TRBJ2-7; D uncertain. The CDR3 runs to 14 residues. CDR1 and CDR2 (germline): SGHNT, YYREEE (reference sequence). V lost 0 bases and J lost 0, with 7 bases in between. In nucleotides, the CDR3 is TGTGCCAGCAGCTTGGAGGGATCCTCCTACGAGCAGTACTTC. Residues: CASSLEGSSYEQYF.

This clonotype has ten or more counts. The CDR3 sequence is CSVGSQGGEKLFF. DNA of the CDR3: TGCAGCGTTGGATCCCAGGGAGGTGAAAAACTGTTTTTT. V is TRBV29-1 and J is TRBJ1-4, with D perhaps TRBD1 (5 bases). The V gene lost 4 bases and the J gene lost 7 bases, with 13 bases spanning the gap. Germline CDR1 SQVTM, CDR2 ANQGSEA. The CDR3 runs to 13 residues. The complete variable domain, with remaining parts taken from reference TRBV29-1 and TRBJ1-4, reads SAVISQKPSRDICQRGTSLTIQCQVDSQVTMMFWYRQQPGQSLTLIATANQGSEATYESGFVIDKFPISRPNLTFSTLTVSNMSPEDSSIYLCSVGSQGGEKLFFGSGTQLSVL.

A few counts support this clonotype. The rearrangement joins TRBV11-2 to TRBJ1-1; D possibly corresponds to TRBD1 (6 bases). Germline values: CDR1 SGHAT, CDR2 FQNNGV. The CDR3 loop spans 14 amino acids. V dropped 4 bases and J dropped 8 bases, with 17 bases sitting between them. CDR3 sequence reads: CASSSGGQRDEAFF. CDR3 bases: TGTGCCAGCAGCTCCGGGGGGCAAAGGGACGAAGCTTTCTTT.

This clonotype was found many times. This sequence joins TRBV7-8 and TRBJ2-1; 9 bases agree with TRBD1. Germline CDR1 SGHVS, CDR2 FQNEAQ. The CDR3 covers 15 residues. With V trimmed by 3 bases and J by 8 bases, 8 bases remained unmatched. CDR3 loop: CASSFTGTGLYEQFF. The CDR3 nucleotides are TGTGCCAGCAGCTTCACCGGGACAGGGTTATATGAGCAGTTCTTC.

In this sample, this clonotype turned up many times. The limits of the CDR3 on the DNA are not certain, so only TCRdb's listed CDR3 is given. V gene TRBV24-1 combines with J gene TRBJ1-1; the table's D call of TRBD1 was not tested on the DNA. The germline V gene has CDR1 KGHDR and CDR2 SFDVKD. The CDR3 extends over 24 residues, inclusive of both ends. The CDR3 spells CATSPTPLRRTEAFFGQRRTEAFF.

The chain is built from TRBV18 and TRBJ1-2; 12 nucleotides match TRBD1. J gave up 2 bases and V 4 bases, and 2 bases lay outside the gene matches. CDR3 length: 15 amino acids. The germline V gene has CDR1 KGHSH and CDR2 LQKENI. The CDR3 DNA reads TGTGCCAGCTCACGGGACAGGGGGCCGAACTATGGCTACACCTTC. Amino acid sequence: CASSRDRGPNYGYTF.

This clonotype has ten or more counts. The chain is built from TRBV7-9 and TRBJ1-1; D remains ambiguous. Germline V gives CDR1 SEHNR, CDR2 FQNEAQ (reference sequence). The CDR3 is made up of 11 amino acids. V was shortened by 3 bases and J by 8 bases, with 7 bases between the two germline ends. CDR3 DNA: TGTGCCAGCAGCTTCGGGAAAGAAGCTTTCTTT. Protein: CASSFGKEAFF.

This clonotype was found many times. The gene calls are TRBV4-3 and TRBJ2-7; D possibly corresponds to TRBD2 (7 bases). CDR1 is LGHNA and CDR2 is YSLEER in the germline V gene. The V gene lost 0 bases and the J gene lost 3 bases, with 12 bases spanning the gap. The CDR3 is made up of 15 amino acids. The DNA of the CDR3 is TGCGCCAGCAGCCAAGATAGGGGGGGCTACTACGAGCAGTACTTC. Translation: CASSQDRGGYYEQYF.

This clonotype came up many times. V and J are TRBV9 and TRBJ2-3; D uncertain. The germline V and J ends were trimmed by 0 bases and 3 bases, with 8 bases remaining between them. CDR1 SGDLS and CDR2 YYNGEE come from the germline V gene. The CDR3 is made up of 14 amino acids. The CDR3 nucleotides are TGTGCCAGCAGCGTAGCCGACATTACAGATACGCAGTATTTT. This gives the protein CASSVADITDTQYF.

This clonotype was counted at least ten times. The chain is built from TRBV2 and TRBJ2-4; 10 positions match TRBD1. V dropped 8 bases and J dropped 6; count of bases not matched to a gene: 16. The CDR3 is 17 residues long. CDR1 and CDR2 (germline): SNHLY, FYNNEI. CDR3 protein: CASLIPTGQGKRNIQYF. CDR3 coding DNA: TGTGCCAGCCTGATTCCGACGGGACAGGGGAAGAGAAACATTCAGTACTTC. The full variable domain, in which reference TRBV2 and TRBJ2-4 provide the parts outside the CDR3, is EPEVTQTPSHQVTQMGQEVILRCVPISNHLYFYWYRQILGQKVEFLVSFYNNEISEKSEIFDDQFSVERPDGSNFTLKIRSTKLEDSAMYFCASLIPTGQGKRNIQYFGAGTRLSVL.

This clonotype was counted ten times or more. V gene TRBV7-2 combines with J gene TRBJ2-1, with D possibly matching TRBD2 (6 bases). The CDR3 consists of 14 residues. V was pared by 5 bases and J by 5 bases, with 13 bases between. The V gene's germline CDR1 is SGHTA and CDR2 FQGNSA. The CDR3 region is CASSRRVGDNEQFF. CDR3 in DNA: TGTGCCAGCAGCCGGAGGGTAGGTGACAATGAGCAGTTCTTC.

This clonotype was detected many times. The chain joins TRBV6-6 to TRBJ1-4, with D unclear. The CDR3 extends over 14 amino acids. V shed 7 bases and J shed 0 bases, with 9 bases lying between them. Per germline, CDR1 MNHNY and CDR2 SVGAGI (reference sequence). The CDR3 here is CASTKESTNEKLFF. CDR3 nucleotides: TGTGCCAGCACCAAGGAGTCAACTAATGAAAAACTGTTTTTT.

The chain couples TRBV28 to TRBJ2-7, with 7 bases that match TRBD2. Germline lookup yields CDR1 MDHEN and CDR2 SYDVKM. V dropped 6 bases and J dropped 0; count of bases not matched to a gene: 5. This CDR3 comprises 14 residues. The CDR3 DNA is TGTGCCAGCAGGCCCCGGGACTACTCCTACGAGCAGTACTTC. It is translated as CASRPRDYSYEQYF.